Each of the 21 T cell receptor beta chains below was sequenced from the same sample in a study of blood T cell repertoires in COVID-19. Assay: immunoSEQ multiplex PCR; the TCRdb copy retains only in-frame clones and omits some. This sample has roughly 350,000 clones, with under 95% found just once. Sequencing was carried out using peripheral blood. These receptors were obtained from a woman aged 18-29 years who had recovered from COVID-19.

The V call is TRBV12-3 or TRBV12-4, the J call TRBJ2-5; possible D gene TRBD1, 5 bases. Between the trimmed V and J ends, which lost 4 bases and 1 base, there was a span of 7 bases. The CDR3 is made up of 13 amino acids. CDR3 in DNA: TGTGCCAGCAGTTCGACAGCCCAAGAGACCCAGTACTTC. Its translation: CASSSTAQETQYF.

The genes are TRBV27 and TRBJ1-4, with 9 bases lining up with TRBD1. J lost 7 bases, V lost 0 bases, and 12 bases had no gene match. CDR1 and CDR2 (germline): MNHEY, SMNVEV (reference sequence). This CDR3 is built from 18 residues. The CDR3 is CASSLSGLGTGLGEKLFF. The CDR3 DNA reads as TGTGCCAGCAGTTTATCGGGCTTAGGGACAGGGCTAGGTGAAAAACTGTTTTTT.

V usage is TRBV6-5 and J usage is TRBJ2-4, with a tentative D call TRBD1 (6 bases). Trimming stripped 6 bases from V and 8 bases from J, with 17 bases between. Germline assignment: CDR1 MNHEY and CDR2 SVGAGI. The CDR3 extends over 14 amino acids. The CDR3 reads CASSPNRAVDIQYF. DNA of the CDR3: TGTGCCAGCAGCCCCAACAGGGCTGTAGACATTCAGTACTTC.

The V and J genes are TRBV11-2 and TRBJ1-1; no reliable D call. The length of the CDR3 is 17 residues. V lost 1 base, J lost 0 bases, and 15 bases lay in between. The germline V gene has CDR1 SGHAT and CDR2 FQNNGV. The CDR3 loop is CASSLGVGATMNTEAFF. DNA for the CDR3: TGTGCCAGCAGCTTAGGGGTCGGAGCTACAATGAACACTGAAGCTTTCTTT.

This rearrangement joins TRBV3-1 (or the pseudogene TRBV3-2) to TRBJ2-3, with D perhaps matching TRBD1 (6 bases). V was cut by 1 base and J by 8 bases, with 16 bases left in between. The germline gives CDR1 LGHDT, CDR2 YNNKEL (reference sequence). CDR3 length: 15 residues. The CDR3: CASSQGTFLGGTQYF. CDR3 nucleotides: TGTGCCAGCAGCCAAGGGACCTTTCTAGGGGGTACGCAGTATTTT.

This rearrangement joins TRBV2 to TRBJ1-6, with 7 bases fitting TRBD1. Germline V CDR1 and CDR2: SNHLY, FYNNEI. The CDR3 is 15 amino acids. Trimming removed 7 bases from V and 6 bases from J; junction bases left unmatched: 9. The CDR3 sequence: CASTVDRSPNSPLHF. The CDR3 DNA sequence: TGTGCCAGCACTGTGGACAGGAGCCCTAATTCACCCCTCCACTTT.

The rearrangement uses TRBV20-1 and TRBJ1-1, with 9 bases that match TRBD1. Looked up from germline, CDR1 is DFQATT and CDR2 is SNEGSKA (reference sequence). Trimming removed 3 bases from V and 6 bases from J; junction bases left unmatched: 8. This CDR3 comprises 14 residues. This CDR3 reads CSASPGTGTAEAFF. CDR3 nucleotides: TGCAGTGCTAGTCCCGGGACAGGGACGGCTGAAGCTTTCTTT.

This sequence joins TRBV5-8 and TRBJ1-1, with 7 bases lining up with TRBD1. The CDR3 sequence is 16 residues long. The germline gives CDR1 SGHTS, CDR2 YDEGEE. J gave up 1 base and V 0 bases, and 6 bases lay outside the gene matches. Here the CDR3 reads CASSLATGIGNTEAFF. In nucleotides, the CDR3 is TGTGCCAGCAGCTTGGCGACAGGGATCGGGAACACTGAAGCTTTCTTT.

The CDR3 sequence is CASSRAGFYNEQFF. In DNA form, the CDR3 reads TGTGCCAGCTCCAGAGCGGGATTTTACAATGAGCAGTTCTTC. The V gene is TRBV18, the J gene TRBJ2-1; 7 nucleotides align to TRBD2. The ends lost 6 bases at V and 4 bases at J; junction bases unmatched: 6. CDR3 length: 14 amino acids. Germline V gene sequence: CDR1 KGHSH, CDR2 LQKENI.

This sequence joins TRBV6-2 or TRBV6-3 and TRBJ2-4, with D tentatively TRBD2 (6 bases). The CDR3 consists of 15 residues. V lost 2 bases and J lost 11, with 19 bases in between. Germline V gene data show CDR1 as MNHEY and CDR2 as SVGEGT. The CDR3: CASSYIYGTHHLQYF. The CDR3 coding sequence is TGTGCCAGCAGTTACATATATGGGACTCATCACCTTCAGTACTTC.

The V call is TRBV10-2, the J call TRBJ2-5; 7 bases are shared with TRBD1. The junction had 9 bases not matched to a gene; V was cut back by 6 bases and J by 2 bases. The CDR3 runs 15 residues. Germline V gives CDR1 WSHSY, CDR2 SAAADI. The CDR3 reads CASSKLTGLQETQYF. The CDR3 DNA sequence: TGCGCCAGCAGCAAACTGACAGGGCTACAAGAGACCCAGTACTTC.

The chain combines TRBV6-6 with TRBJ2-7; a possible D gene is TRBD2 (5 bases). The CDR3 is 13 amino acids. Per germline, CDR1 MNHNY and CDR2 SVGAGI (reference sequence). Trimming stripped 2 bases from V and 7 bases from J, with 12 bases between. The CDR3 DNA follows: TGTGCCAGCAGTTACCGAGGGAGTGGAGAGCAGTACGTC. Its translation: CASSYRGSGEQYV.

The chain carries TRBV13 and TRBJ1-5; D uncertain. CDR3 length equals 17 residues. Germline V CDR1 and CDR2: PRHDT, FYEKMQ (reference sequence). V was trimmed by 5 bases and J by 2 bases, leaving 19 bases between them. The DNA for the CDR3 is TGTGCCAGCAGCGAAGCCGGGATCTTGAGGGGCAATCAGCCCCAGCATTTT. This gives the protein CASSEAGILRGNQPQHF.

This chain links TRBV21-1 with TRBJ2-7; TRBD2 is the table's D call and was not checked against the DNA. TRBV21-1 is marked as a pseudogene. This CDR3 has 18 amino acids. The CDR3, as DNA: TGTGCCAGCAGCAAAGCCCCCGTGCGGCGGGAGGGCCGGTACGAGCAGTACGTC. Amino acid sequence: CASSKAPVRREGRYEQYV.

J is TRBJ1-2 and V is TRBV5-3; possibly TRBD1 for D (6 bases). TRBV5-3 is marked as an open reading frame, function uncertain. This CDR3 is 13 amino acids long. V lost 3 bases and J lost 5, with 11 bases in between. The CDR3 DNA reads as TGTGCCAGAAGCTGGGACACTGCTTATGGCTACACCTTC. This sequence encodes CARSWDTAYGYTF.

The chain is built from TRBV15 and TRBJ2-2; tentatively, D is TRBD2 (5 bases). Germline V lookup: CDR1 LNHNV, CDR2 YYDKDF (reference sequence). Trimming took 0 bases from V and 8 from J, leaving 13 bases between them. The CDR3 is made up of 15 amino acids. The DNA for the CDR3 is TGTGCCACCAGCAGAGATCCTAGCCTGAGGGGGGAGCTGTTTTTT. This gives the protein CATSRDPSLRGELFF.

In its sample, this clone was seen once. The chain has TRBV7-9 and TRBJ2-7; 8 bases map to TRBD1. The V and J ends lost 5 bases and 5 bases, in that order; junction bases with no gene match: 17. The CDR3 contains 17 residues. Germline assignment: CDR1 SEHNR and CDR2 FQNEAQ (reference sequence). The DNA for the CDR3 is TGTGCCAGCAGCGTGGGACAGGAGCCGGCCTTATTGAACGAGCAGTACGTC. Its translation: CASSVGQEPALLNEQYV.

The V gene is TRBV30, the J gene TRBJ1-5; no definite D call. Germline CDR1 and CDR2: GTSNPN and SVGIG (reference sequence). The V end was cut by 3 bases, the J end by 5 bases, with 11 bases between. This CDR3 is built from 13 residues. The CDR3 nucleotides read TGTGCCTGGAGCAAGTCGGTTGATCAGCCCCAGCATTTT. It is translated as CAWSKSVDQPQHF.

The CDR3 nucleotides read TGTGCCAGCAGCCAAGGAAATCTTGGCGGCTACACCTTC. It yields the protein CASSQGNLGGYTF. The chain combines TRBV3-1 (or the pseudogene TRBV3-2) with TRBJ1-2, with D unresolved. This CDR3 has 13 amino acids. V was cut by 1 base and J by 8 bases, with 11 bases left in between. Germline CDR1 and CDR2: LGHDT and YNNKEL (reference sequence).

The V call is TRBV9, the J call TRBJ2-1; D perhaps matches TRBD1 (5 bases). The V and J ends lost 4 bases and 3 bases respectively, with 8 bases between them. This CDR3 region has 13 residues. CDR1 and CDR2 from the germline V gene are SGDLS and YYNGEE. The CDR3 bases are TGTGCCAGCAGCCCCGGACACTACAATGAGCAGTTCTTC. Translating gives CASSPGHYNEQFF.

V usage is TRBV5-1 and J usage is TRBJ2-1, with a tentative D call TRBD1 (5 bases). V was pared by 1 base and J by 9 bases, with 11 bases between. CDR3 length: 13 residues. CDR1 is SGHRS and CDR2 is YFSETQ in the germline V gene. In DNA, the CDR3 is TGCGCCAGCAGCTTGCATCAGGGTTTTGAGCAGTTCTTC. As protein: CASSLHQGFEQFF.